What follows are 18 T cell receptor beta chains derived from one specimen sequenced in a study of blood T cell repertoires in COVID-19. The repertoire was sequenced with immunoSEQ multiplex PCR; TCRdb's copy has only in-frame clones and lacks some. The repertoire consists of 200,000 to 300,000 clones, with just under 85% occurring once and the leading ten covering more than 6%. The specimen sequenced was peripheral blood. The receptor set was obtained from a woman aged 55 to 70 with active or convalescent COVID-19.

The genes are TRBV7-9 and TRBJ2-1; D gene ambiguous. Trimming pared 4 bases from V and 8 bases from J, leaving 21 bases between. This CDR3 contains 16 residues. The germline gives CDR1 SEHNR, CDR2 FQNEAQ (reference sequence). CDR3 nucleotide sequence: TGTGCCAGCAGCTCCCGTCTGAGCGATGCCCTCGATGAGCAGTTCTTC. Protein product: CASSSRLSDALDEQFF.

The CDR3 nucleotides are TGTGCCAGCAGCGCCCTCTGGGGAGAGGACACTGAAGCTTTCTTT. It is translated as CASSALWGEDTEAFF. The rearrangement uses TRBV9 and TRBJ1-1; D unresolved. CDR1 SGDLS and CDR2 YYNGEE come from the germline V gene. Trimming took 3 bases from V and 3 from J, leaving 15 bases between them. The CDR3 has 15 residues.

This sequence joins TRBV10-3 and TRBJ2-3, with 9 bases fitting TRBD2. The J segment lost 7 bases and the V segment lost 0 bases, leaving 11 bases of the junction unmatched. CDR1 and CDR2 from the germline V gene are ENHRY and SYGVKD. This CDR3 region has 17 residues. The CDR3 bases are TGTGCCATCAGTGAGTCAGGGGTAGCGGGGGTGCAATATACGCAGTATTTT. It is translated as CAISESGVAGVQYTQYF.

The J gene is TRBJ1-1, the V gene TRBV30; D is ambiguous. From germline, CDR1 is GTSNPN and CDR2 SVGIG (reference sequence). The CDR3 is 14 amino acids. Trimming removed 0 bases at V and 2 bases at J, with 10 bases between. The CDR3 loop reads CAWSVSGLNTEAFF. The CDR3 bases are TGTGCCTGGAGTGTCTCTGGCCTCAACACTGAAGCTTTCTTT.

The V gene is TRBV2, the J gene TRBJ2-7; 8 nucleotides match TRBD2. CDR1 is SNHLY and CDR2 is FYNNEI in the germline V gene. The CDR3 is made up of 16 amino acids. The V segment lost 6 bases and the J segment 4 bases; nucleotides outside the gene matches: 14. CDR3 residues: CASRSQSGSFGYEQYF. The CDR3 nucleotides read TGTGCCAGCAGGTCCCAGAGCGGGAGTTTCGGATACGAGCAGTACTTC.

This clone showed up just a few times. In nucleotides, the CDR3 is TGTGCCAACCCGTCCTGGGGGCCAAAGGGAGAGACCCAGTACTTC. Protein: CANPSWGPKGETQYF. V usage is TRBV7-6 and J usage is TRBJ2-5; possibly TRBD1 for D (6 bases). This CDR3 is built from 15 residues. Germline CDR1 SGHVS, CDR2 FNYEAQ. V gave up 10 bases and J gave up 4 bases, with 22 bases separating them.

The rearrangement uses TRBV2 and TRBJ2-5, with 12 bases identical to TRBD2. CDR1 is SNHLY, CDR2 FYNNEI, per germline. With 9 bases clipped from V and 5 bases from J, the junction kept 4 bases outside the gene matches. The CDR3 length is 13 residues. CDR3 amino acids: CASRLAGVETQYF. The CDR3 DNA sequence: TGTGCCAGTAGACTAGCGGGGGTTGAGACCCAGTACTTC.

The chain joins TRBV3-1 (or the pseudogene TRBV3-2) to TRBJ2-5, with 7 bases that match TRBD2. Germline CDR1 reads LGHDT; CDR2 reads YNNKEL (reference sequence). CDR3 size: 14 residues. J lost 5 bases, V lost 4 bases, and 7 bases had no gene match. The CDR3 region has the DNA TGTGCCAGCAGCCCCCGAGGGAGGGGTGAGACCCAGTACTTC. As protein: CASSPRGRGETQYF.

J is TRBJ2-1 and V is TRBV12-5, with TRBD2 identical over 7 bases. Germline assignment: CDR1 LGHNT and CDR2 FRNRAP. This CDR3 comprises 18 residues. The V gene end was trimmed by 2 bases and the J gene end by 0 bases; junction bases not matched to a gene: 10. CDR3 bases: TGTGCTAGTGGTTTGAGGAGACTTGGCGGGGGCTCCTACAATGAGCAGTTCTTC. Residues: CASGLRRLGGGSYNEQFF.

The chain uses TRBV9 and TRBJ2-3; 7 bases are a match to TRBD1. Germline lookup yields CDR1 SGDLS and CDR2 YYNGEE. The CDR3 runs to 14 residues. Losses at the gene ends were 4 bases for V and 1 base for J; bases not matched to a gene: 3. The CDR3 reads CASSLGGGTDTQYF. The CDR3 bases are TGTGCCAGCAGCTTAGGGGGCGGCACAGATACGCAGTATTTT.

This clone was counted a single time. The CDR3 loop is CASSFSGDQETQYF. CDR3 DNA: TGTGCCAGCAGTTTTAGCGGGGATCAAGAGACCCAGTACTTC. This chain connects TRBV28 to TRBJ2-5; 8 bases agree with TRBD2. V was pared by 3 bases and J by 2 bases, with 2 bases of the junction left unmatched. The germline gives CDR1 MDHEN, CDR2 SYDVKM. The CDR3 length is 14 residues. Together with reference TRBV28 and TRBJ2-5, the CDR3 gives the full variable domain: DVKVTQSSRYLVKRTGEKVFLECVQDMDHENMFWYRQDPGLGLRLIYFSYDVKMKEKGDIPEGYSVSREKKERFSLILESASTNQTSMYLCASSFSGDQETQYFGPGTRLLVL.

This chain links TRBV5-4 with TRBJ2-1; D might be TRBD2 (7 bases). Trimming left V 3 bases short and J 8 bases short, with 15 bases between. Germline loops: CDR1 SGHNT, CDR2 YYREEE (reference sequence). CDR3 length: 14 amino acids. The CDR3 DNA reads TGTGCCAGCAGCTGGGGGGCGGGGGCGGATGAGCAGTTCTTC. This sequence encodes CASSWGAGADEQFF.

The V call is TRBV5-1, the J call TRBJ1-3; TRBD1 is a possible D gene (5 bases). CDR3 length: 18 residues. Trimming pared 2 bases from V and 0 bases from J, leaving 18 bases between. Germline V gives CDR1 SGHRS, CDR2 YFSETQ. CDR3 in DNA: TGCGCCAGCAGCTTCGGCCCCCTAGGACAATCCTCTGGAAACACCATATATTTT. Amino acid sequence: CASSFGPLGQSSGNTIYF.

The J gene is TRBJ2-4, the V gene TRBV2; TRBD2 might be the D (6 bases). The CDR3 spans 10 residues. Trimming cost V 6 bases and J 10 bases, with 7 bases left between them. Germline lookup yields CDR1 SNHLY and CDR2 FYNNEI. DNA for the CDR3: TGTGCCAGCAGGGAGGGTATTCAGTACTTC. It specifies CASREGIQYF.

This chain uses TRBV2 with TRBJ2-1, with D perhaps TRBD2 (6 bases). CDR1 is SNHLY, CDR2 FYNNEI, per germline. The CDR3 contains 18 residues. V was cut by 1 base and J by 4 bases, with 20 bases left in between. DNA for the CDR3: TGTGCCAGCAGTGAAGGTTCTGTTTTGCGGGGAGAGTACAATGAGCAGTTCTTC. Translated, it gives CASSEGSVLRGEYNEQFF.

V and J are TRBV5-1 and TRBJ2-2; 7 bases agree with TRBD1. Losses at the gene ends were 4 bases for V and 5 bases for J; bases not matched to a gene: 2. The germline V gene has CDR1 SGHRS and CDR2 YFSETQ. The CDR3 loop spans 13 amino acids. The CDR3 region is CASSEGQTGELFF. CDR3 coding DNA: TGCGCCAGCAGCGAGGGACAGACCGGGGAGCTGTTTTTT.

In DNA, the CDR3 is TGTGCCAGCAGCTACGGGGGGCATGAGCAGTTCTTC. It is translated as CASSYGGHEQFF. The rearrangement joins TRBV14 to TRBJ2-1; perhaps TRBD2 as D (7 bases). V was trimmed by 5 bases and J by 8 bases, leaving 10 bases between them. CDR3 length equals 12 residues. Germline V CDR1 and CDR2: SGHDN, FVKESK.

The chain recombines TRBV19 with TRBJ2-2; TRBD1 aligns across 8 bases. With V trimmed by 7 bases and J by 5 bases, 9 bases remained unmatched. This CDR3 has 15 residues. Germline CDR1 LNHDA, CDR2 SQIVND (reference sequence). CDR3 sequence (DNA): TGTGCCAGTAAGGGGGGAACAGGGGGAACCGGGGAGCTGTTTTTT. Amino acids: CASKGGTGGTGELFF.